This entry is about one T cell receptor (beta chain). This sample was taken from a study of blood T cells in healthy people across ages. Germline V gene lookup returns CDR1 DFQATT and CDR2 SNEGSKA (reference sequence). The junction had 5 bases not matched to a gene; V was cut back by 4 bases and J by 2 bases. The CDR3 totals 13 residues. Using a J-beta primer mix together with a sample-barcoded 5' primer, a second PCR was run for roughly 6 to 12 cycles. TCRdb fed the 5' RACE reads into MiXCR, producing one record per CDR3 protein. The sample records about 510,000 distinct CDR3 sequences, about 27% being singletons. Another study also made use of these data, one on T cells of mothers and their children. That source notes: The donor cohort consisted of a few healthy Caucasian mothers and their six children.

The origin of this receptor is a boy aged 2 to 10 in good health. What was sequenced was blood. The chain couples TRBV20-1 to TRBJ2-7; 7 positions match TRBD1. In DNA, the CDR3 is TGCAGTGCTATCCCACAGGGGACCTACGAGCAGTACTTC. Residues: CSAIPQGTYEQYF.